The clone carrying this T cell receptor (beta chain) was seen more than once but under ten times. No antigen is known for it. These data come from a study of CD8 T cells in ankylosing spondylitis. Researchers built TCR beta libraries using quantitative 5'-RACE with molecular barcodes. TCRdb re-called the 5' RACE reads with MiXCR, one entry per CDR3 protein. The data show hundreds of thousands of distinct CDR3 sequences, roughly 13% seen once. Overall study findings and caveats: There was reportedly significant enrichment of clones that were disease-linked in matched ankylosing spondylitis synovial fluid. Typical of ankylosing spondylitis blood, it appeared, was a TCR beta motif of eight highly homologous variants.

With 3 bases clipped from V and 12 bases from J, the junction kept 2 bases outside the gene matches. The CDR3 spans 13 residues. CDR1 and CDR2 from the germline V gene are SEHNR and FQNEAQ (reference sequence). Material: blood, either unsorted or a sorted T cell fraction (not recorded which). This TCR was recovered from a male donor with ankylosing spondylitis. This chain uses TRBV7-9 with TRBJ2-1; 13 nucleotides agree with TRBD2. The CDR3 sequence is CASSLGLAGRQFF. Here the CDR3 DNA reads TGTGCCAGCAGCTTGGGACTAGCGGGAAGGCAGTTCTTC.